Sequencing of this T cell receptor (beta chain) was carried out in a study of control samples from healthy donors and cancer patients (dated by TCRdb to between 2020 and 2021). According to the germline V gene, CDR1 reads SGHRS and CDR2 reads YFSETQ. The germline V and J ends show losses of 5 bases and 4 bases respectively, and no gene match explains 4 bases of the junction. The CDR3 contains 15 residues, cysteine and phenylalanine counted. The read is trimmed to its CDR3 DNA, 45 bases read in frame from base 1. Library preparation employed the immunoSEQ multiplex PCR assay. This is the immuneACCESS table as TCRdb keeps it, with only in-frame sequences that have V and J called. A part of the clones is gone; compared with another copy, unresolved V genes explain less than half, and the rest is unexplained. For this sample there are about 50,000 clones; roughly 96% appear just once. The ten biggest clones cover 1.5% to 2% of the sample.

Notes on this clone: Its antigen target is currently unknown. Base quality data are lacking; no much larger clone is found one base away.

Sequencing was carried out using blood. The chain couples TRBV5-1 to TRBJ2-3, with 13 middle bases fitting TRBD2. This receptor was obtained from a woman between 25 and 40 years old in good health. At the DNA level, the sequence is TGCGCCAGCAGTGCGACTAGCGGGAGGCCAGATACGCAGTATTTT. This sequence encodes CASSATSGRPDTQYF.